Detailed here is one T cell receptor beta chain. What it binds is not known. This specimen comes from a study of response to subunit inactivated influenza vaccine. J was trimmed by 4 bases and V by 2 bases; bases with no gene match: 5. Germline-derived CDR1 and CDR2 are MDHEN and SYDVKM. The CDR3 extends over 15 amino acids. TCRdb reprocessed the RT-PCR reads with MiXCR, giving one entry per CDR3 protein. Among 600,000 to 850,000 distinct CDR3 sequences listed, 12% to 15% were seen once. Whole-study results and caveats: Every seasonal influenza vaccination brings in few new T cells, the authors suggested.

The material was PBMCs from blood, obtained approximately 15 days before vaccination. The rearrangement uses TRBV28 and TRBJ2-3; 8 bases agree with TRBD1. The origin of this receptor is a man aged 50-59 years who received an inactivated influenza vaccine. Written as DNA, the CDR3 is TGTGCCAGCAGTTTAACCAGGGGGCGCCCAGATACGCAGTATTTT. Encoded protein: CASSLTRGRPDTQYF.